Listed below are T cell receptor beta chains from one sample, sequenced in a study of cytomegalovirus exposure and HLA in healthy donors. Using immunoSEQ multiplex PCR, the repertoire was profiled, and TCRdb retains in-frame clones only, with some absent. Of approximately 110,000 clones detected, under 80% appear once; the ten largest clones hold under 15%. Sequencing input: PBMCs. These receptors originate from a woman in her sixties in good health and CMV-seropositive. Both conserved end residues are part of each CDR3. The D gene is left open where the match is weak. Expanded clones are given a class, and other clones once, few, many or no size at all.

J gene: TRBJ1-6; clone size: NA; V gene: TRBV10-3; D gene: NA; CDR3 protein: CAISERGDGSPLHF; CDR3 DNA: TGTGCCATCAGTGAGAGGGGCGACGGTTCACCCCTCCACTTT
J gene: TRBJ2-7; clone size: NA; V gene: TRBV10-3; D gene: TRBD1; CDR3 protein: CAISAETGGYEQYF; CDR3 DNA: TGTGCCATCAGTGCCGAGACAGGGGGCTACGAGCAGTACTTC
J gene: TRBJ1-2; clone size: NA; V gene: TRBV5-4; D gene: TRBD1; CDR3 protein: CASSLDRVNYGYTF; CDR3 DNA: TGTGCCAGCAGCTTAGACAGGGTTAACTATGGCTACACCTTC
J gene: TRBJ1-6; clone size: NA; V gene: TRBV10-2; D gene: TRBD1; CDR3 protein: CASSQTGGTSPLHF; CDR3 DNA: TGCGCCAGCAGCCAGACAGGGGGCACTTCACCCCTCCACTTT
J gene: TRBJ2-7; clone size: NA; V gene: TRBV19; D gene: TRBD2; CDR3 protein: CASSLRTRGNEQYF; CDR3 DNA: TGTGCCAGTAGTTTAAGGACTAGGGGAAACGAGCAGTACTTC
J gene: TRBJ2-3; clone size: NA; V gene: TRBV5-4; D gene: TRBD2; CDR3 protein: CASSEKRGGYIDTQYF; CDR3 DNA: TGTGCCAGCAGCGAAAAGCGGGGGGGCTACATCGATACGCAGTATTTT
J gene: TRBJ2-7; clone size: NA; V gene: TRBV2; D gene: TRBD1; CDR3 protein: CASRPGTGFNEQYF; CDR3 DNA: TGTGCCAGCCGTCCCGGGACAGGGTTCAACGAGCAGTACTTC
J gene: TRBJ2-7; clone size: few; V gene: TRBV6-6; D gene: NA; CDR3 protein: CASRDIQGAQYF; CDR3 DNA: TGTGCCAGCAGAGATATTCAGGGTGCGCAGTACTTC
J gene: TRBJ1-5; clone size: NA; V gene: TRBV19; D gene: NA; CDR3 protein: CASRSGVLNQPQHF; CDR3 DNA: TGTGCCAGTCGGTCAGGGGTTCTCAATCAGCCCCAGCATTTT
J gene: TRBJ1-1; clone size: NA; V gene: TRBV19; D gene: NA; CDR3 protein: CASSTGQQVTEAFF; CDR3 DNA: TGTGCCAGTAGTACCGGACAGCAGGTGACTGAAGCTTTCTTT
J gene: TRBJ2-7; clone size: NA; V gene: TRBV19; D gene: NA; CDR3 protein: CASRASESSYEQYF; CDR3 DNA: TGTGCCAGTAGAGCTAGCGAGAGCTCCTACGAGCAGTACTTC
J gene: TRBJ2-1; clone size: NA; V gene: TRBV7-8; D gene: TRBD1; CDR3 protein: CASSFIRDRGLTNEQFF; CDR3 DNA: TGTGCCAGCAGCTTCATTCGGGACAGGGGGTTAACAAATGAGCAGTTCTTC
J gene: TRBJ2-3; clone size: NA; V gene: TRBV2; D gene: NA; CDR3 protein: CASSEKGVVSHTDTQYF; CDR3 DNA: TGTGCCAGCAGTGAAAAAGGAGTTGTCTCTCACACAGATACGCAGTATTTT
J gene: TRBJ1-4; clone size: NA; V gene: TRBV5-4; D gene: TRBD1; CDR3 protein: CASSGGQGATNEKLFF; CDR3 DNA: TGTGCCAGCAGCGGGGGACAGGGGGCGACTAATGAAAAACTGTTTTTT
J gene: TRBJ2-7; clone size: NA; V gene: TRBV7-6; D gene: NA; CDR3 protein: CASSLVGSEQYF; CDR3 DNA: TGTGCCAGCAGCTTAGTGGGGAGCGAGCAGTACTTC
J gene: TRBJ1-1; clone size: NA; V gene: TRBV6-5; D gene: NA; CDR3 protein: CASSYEFRANTEAFF; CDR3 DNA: TGTGCCAGCAGTTACGAATTCAGGGCGAACACTGAAGCTTTCTTT
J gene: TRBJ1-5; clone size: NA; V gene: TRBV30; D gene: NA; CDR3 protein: CAWSRAAGPNQPQHF; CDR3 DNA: TGTGCCTGGAGTCGTGCTGCGGGGCCCAATCAGCCCCAGCATTTT
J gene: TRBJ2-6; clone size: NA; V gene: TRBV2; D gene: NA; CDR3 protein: CASNRAPGANVLTF; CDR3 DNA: TGTGCCAGCAACAGGGCCCCCGGGGCCAACGTCCTGACTTTC
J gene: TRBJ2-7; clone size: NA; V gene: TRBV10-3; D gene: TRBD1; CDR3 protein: CAISDSLRDRSYEQYF; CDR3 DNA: TGTGCCATCAGTGATTCGCTGCGGGACAGGTCCTACGAGCAGTACTTC
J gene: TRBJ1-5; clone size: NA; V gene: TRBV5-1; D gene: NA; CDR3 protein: CASSLGVGEQPQHF; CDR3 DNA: TGCGCCAGCAGCTTAGGGGTCGGTGAGCAACCCCAGCATTTT
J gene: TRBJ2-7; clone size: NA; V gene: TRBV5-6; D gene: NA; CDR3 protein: CASSSYGRDEQYF; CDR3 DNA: TGTGCCAGCAGCTCCTACGGGCGGGACGAGCAGTACTTC
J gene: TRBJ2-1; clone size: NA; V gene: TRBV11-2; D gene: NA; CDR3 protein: CASSFNGILVGAQEFF; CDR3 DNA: TGTGCCAGCAGCTTTAACGGGATATTGGTGGGGGCCCAAGAATTCTTC
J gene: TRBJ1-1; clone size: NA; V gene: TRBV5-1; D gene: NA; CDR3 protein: CASSPGGTINTEAFF; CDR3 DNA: TGCGCCAGCAGCCCTGGTGGGACAATAAACACTGAAGCTTTCTTT
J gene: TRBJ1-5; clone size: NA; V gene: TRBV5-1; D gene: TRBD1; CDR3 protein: CASSLEGQGGQPQHF; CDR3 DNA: TGCGCCAGCAGCTTGGAGGGACAGGGCGGGCAGCCCCAGCATTTT
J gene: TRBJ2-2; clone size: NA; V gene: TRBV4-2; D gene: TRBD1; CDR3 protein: CASSTGENTGELFF; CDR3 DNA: TGTGCCAGCTCGACAGGGGAGAACACCGGGGAGCTGTTTTTT
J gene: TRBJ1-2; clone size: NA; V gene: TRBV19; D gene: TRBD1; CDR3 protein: CASSIAPGTDNYGYTF; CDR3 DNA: TGTGCCAGTAGTATAGCACCCGGGACAGATAACTATGGCTACACCTTC
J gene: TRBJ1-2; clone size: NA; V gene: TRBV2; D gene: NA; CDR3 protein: CASSDDSDYGYTF; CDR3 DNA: TGTGCCAGCAGCGATGACAGTGACTATGGCTACACCTTC
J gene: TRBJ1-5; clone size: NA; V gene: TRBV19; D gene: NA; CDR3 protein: CASSIGIRGTSPQHF; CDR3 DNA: TGTGCCAGTAGTATAGGGATCAGGGGCACATCGCCCCAGCATTTT
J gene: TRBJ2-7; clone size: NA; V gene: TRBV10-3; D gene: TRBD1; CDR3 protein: CATTIQGVRNEQYF; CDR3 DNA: TGTGCCACCACCATACAGGGGGTTCGGAACGAGCAGTACTTC
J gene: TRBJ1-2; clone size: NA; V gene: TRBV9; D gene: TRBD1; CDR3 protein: CASSVRTGGGGYTF; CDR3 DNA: TGTGCCAGCAGCGTCCGGACAGGAGGAGGTGGCTACACCTTC
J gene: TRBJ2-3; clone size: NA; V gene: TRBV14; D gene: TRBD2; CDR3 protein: CASRRTSQTGRTDTQYF; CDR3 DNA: TGTGCCAGCCGGAGGACTAGCCAAACTGGGAGGACAGATACGCAGTATTTT